One sample yielded the 25 T cell receptor beta chains listed below, sequenced in a study of blood T cells in healthy people across ages. A second PCR of 7 to 11 cycles used a sample-barcoded 5' primer and a J-beta primer mix. TCRdb analysed the 5' RACE reads with MiXCR anew, one entry per CDR3 protein. Of roughly 1,100,000 distinct CDR3 sequences listed, approximately 26% were seen once; the top ten hold around 0.7%. These same data were also listed under a study on T cells of mothers and their children.

The sequenced sample consisted of blood. The receptors shown here come from a girl aged 2-15 years in good health.

There are a few counts of this clonotype. CDR3 loop: CASSPTSDYYGYTF. The CDR3 DNA reads TGTGCCAGCAGCCCCACCTCAGATTACTATGGCTACACCTTC. The V gene is TRBV5-5, the J gene TRBJ1-2; D uncertain. Trimming took 4 bases from V and 3 from J, leaving 13 bases between them. The germline gives CDR1 SGHKS, CDR2 YYEKEE (reference sequence). This CDR3 has 14 amino acids.

This chain joins TRBV20-1 and TRBJ2-7; unclear D gene. The germline V and J ends were trimmed by 3 bases and 0 bases, with 12 bases remaining between them. The CDR3 length is 14 residues. Germline V gene lookup returns CDR1 DFQATT and CDR2 SNEGSKA (reference sequence). CDR3 DNA sequence: TGCAGTGCTAGGAATCACGGAAGCTCCTACGAGCAGTACTTC. Amino acid sequence: CSARNHGSSYEQYF.

The J gene is TRBJ2-1, the V gene TRBV15; D possibly corresponds to TRBD1 (5 bases). The CDR3 is 13 residues long. The germline gives CDR1 LNHNV, CDR2 YYDKDF (reference sequence). V lost 6 bases, J lost 0 bases, and 6 bases lay in between. CDR3: CATRGLSYNEQFF. Written as DNA, the CDR3 is TGTGCCACCAGGGGGCTCTCCTACAATGAGCAGTTCTTC. The variable domain in full, with the rest retrieved from reference TRBV15 and TRBJ2-1, is DAMVIQNPRYQVTQFGKPVTLSCSQTLNHNVMYWYQQKSSQAPKLLFHYYDKDFNNEADTPDNFQSRRPNTSFCFLDIRSPGLGDTAMYLCATRGLSYNEQFFGPGTRLTVL.

The sample holds one count of this clonotype. This chain links TRBV7-2 with TRBJ2-7; 7 nucleotides line up with TRBD2. In germline, CDR1 is SGHTA, CDR2 FQGNSA. The J segment lost 0 bases and the V segment lost 1 base, leaving 3 bases of the junction unmatched. The CDR3 is 15 amino acids. The CDR3 is CASSLVWGGSYEQYF. The CDR3 nucleotides are TGTGCCAGCAGCTTAGTTTGGGGGGGCTCCTACGAGCAGTACTTC.

The sample holds a few counts of this clonotype. The chain combines TRBV20-1 with TRBJ2-1, with TRBD2 identical over 14 bases. With 6 bases clipped from V and 9 bases from J, the junction kept 13 bases outside the gene matches. Germline V gene lookup returns CDR1 DFQATT and CDR2 SNEGSKA (reference sequence). This CDR3 is 16 amino acids long. CDR3 in amino acids: CSAPRLAGGPRSEQFF. CDR3 coding DNA: TGCAGTGCGCCCCGACTAGCGGGAGGGCCTCGGTCTGAGCAGTTCTTC.

The rearrangement links TRBV7-2 to TRBJ2-7, with 8 bases lining up with TRBD1. V was pared by 2 bases and J by 4 bases, with 7 bases of the junction left unmatched. The CDR3 spans 15 residues. Germline CDR1 is SGHTA and CDR2 is FQGNSA. CDR3 coding DNA: TGTGCCAGCAGCTTATTGGGACAGGTTCAGTACGAGCAGTACTTC. As protein: CASSLLGQVQYEQYF.

This clonotype was observed a handful of times. CDR3 nucleotides: TGCAGTGCTAGTACTAGCGGGATAGAGACCCAGTACTTC. Residues: CSASTSGIETQYF. The chain couples TRBV20-1 to TRBJ2-5; 10 bases are a match to TRBD2. J was trimmed by 4 bases and V by 3 bases; bases with no gene match: 2. The CDR3 runs to 13 residues. From germline, CDR1 is DFQATT and CDR2 SNEGSKA (reference sequence).

J is TRBJ2-1 and V is TRBV19; 10 bases map to TRBD2. The length of the CDR3 is 19 residues. V was clipped by 1 base and J by 4 bases; unmatched bases: 13. Germline CDR1 and CDR2: LNHDA and SQIVND (reference sequence). This CDR3 reads CASSIVGLAREFVYNEQFF. The CDR3 coding sequence is TGTGCCAGTAGTATAGTGGGACTAGCGAGAGAGTTTGTATACAATGAGCAGTTCTTC.

V usage is TRBV12-3 or TRBV12-4 and J usage is TRBJ1-2; D remains ambiguous. CDR3 size: 13 residues. Trimming shortened V by 8 bases and J by 4 bases, and 14 bases separated the two germline ends. The CDR3 DNA sequence: TGTGCCAGCTCTGTCTCAGCTTCCTATGGCTACACCTTC. It yields the protein CASSVSASYGYTF.

This rearrangement joins TRBV9 to TRBJ2-1; the D gene is possibly TRBD2 (6 bases). With the DNA end fitting TRBJ2-7 better, the J assignment may be wrong. Germline V gives CDR1 SGDLS, CDR2 YYNGEE. The CDR3 totals 13 residues. The CDR3 loop is CASSVGGGDEQYF. The CDR3 DNA is TGTGCCAGCAGCGTAGGAGGAGGGGACGAGCAGTACTTC.

This clonotype has at least ten counts. The chain carries TRBV3-1 and TRBJ2-1; D gene ambiguous. Judging by the DNA end, TRBJ2-7 fits better; the J call may be wrong. This CDR3 spans 13 amino acids. Germline lookup yields CDR1 LGHDT and CDR2 YNNKEL (reference sequence). Here the CDR3 DNA reads TGTGCCAGCAGCCAAGATGGGCCCTACGAGCAGTACTTC. Translation gives CASSQDGPYEQYF.

The V call is TRBV29-1, the J call TRBJ1-1, with D perhaps TRBD1 (5 bases). CDR3 length: 13 amino acids. Germline-derived CDR1 and CDR2 are SQVTM and ANQGSEA. Between the trimmed V and J ends, which lost 7 bases and 5 bases, there was a span of 17 bases. CDR3 coding DNA: TGCAGCGCTTTAGCGGCGGGGGGAACTGAAGCTTTCTTT. This codes for CSALAAGGTEAFF.

The chain links TRBV5-1 to TRBJ2-1; D is possibly TRBD2 (5 bases). CDR3 length: 15 residues. V was pared by 0 bases and J by 8 bases, with 15 bases between. The V gene's germline CDR1 is SGHRS and CDR2 YFSETQ. In DNA form, the CDR3 reads TGCGCCAGCAGCTTGGAGCCGGACTCTTTCGATGAGCAGTTCTTC. It specifies CASSLEPDSFDEQFF.

This clonotype was found a few times. V gene TRBV29-1 combines with J gene TRBJ2-1; no clear D gene. The CDR3 has 10 amino acids. V was cut by 4 bases and J by 9 bases, with 7 bases left in between. CDR1 and CDR2 (germline): SQVTM, ANQGSEA. The CDR3, as DNA: TGCAGCGTTGTTGAAGTTGAGCAGTTCTTC. Amino acid sequence: CSVVEVEQFF.

This clonotype was detected only a few times. This sequence joins TRBV5-1 and TRBJ2-2; D call uncertain. The CDR3 length is 18 residues. Germline values: CDR1 SGHRS, CDR2 YFSETQ. With 1 base removed from V and 2 bases from J, the gap between germline ends came to 18 bases. Here the CDR3 DNA reads TGCGCCAGCAGCTTGTTTGGAGTTACACCCGGTAACACCGGGGAGCTGTTTTTT. Translated, it gives CASSLFGVTPGNTGELFF.

This rearrangement joins TRBV12-3 or TRBV12-4 to TRBJ1-2; D gene uncertain. The V and J ends lost 5 bases and 2 bases respectively, with 3 bases between them. The CDR3 has 11 residues. CDR3: CASSMNYGYTF. The DNA for the CDR3 is TGTGCCAGCAGTATGAACTATGGCTACACCTTC.

V gene TRBV2 combines with J gene TRBJ2-1, with D unclear. The germline gives CDR1 SNHLY, CDR2 FYNNEI. The length of the CDR3 is 16 residues. Between the trimmed V and J ends, which lost 1 base and 0 bases, there was a span of 10 bases. The CDR3 sequence is CASSEEMMSSYNEQFF. The CDR3 DNA reads TGTGCCAGCAGTGAAGAGATGATGAGCTCCTACAATGAGCAGTTCTTC.

The chain recombines TRBV2 with TRBJ2-7, with D tentatively TRBD1 (6 bases). CDR1 and CDR2 from the germline V gene are SNHLY and FYNNEI. V lost 4 bases, J lost 7 bases, and 11 bases lay in between. The CDR3 totals 12 residues. The CDR3 is CASSGDIGEQYF. In DNA, the CDR3 is TGTGCCAGCAGTGGGGACATCGGGGAGCAGTACTTC.

The sample holds many counts of this clonotype. The CDR3 DNA sequence: TGTGCCAGCAGTTTGGCTGGGAACTACGAGCAGTACTTC. The encoded protein is CASSLAGNYEQYF. The V gene is TRBV27, the J gene TRBJ2-7, with unresolved D. Trimming took off 3 bases at V and 3 bases at J, with 9 bases between the two ends. Germline V CDR1 and CDR2: MNHEY, SMNVEV (reference sequence). The CDR3 runs 13 residues.

This clonotype was found once. This chain connects TRBV4-2 to TRBJ2-7; the match to TRBD1 covers 7 bases. Germline CDR1 is LGHNA and CDR2 is YNFKEQ. J lost 4 bases, V lost 3 bases, and 9 bases had no gene match. The length of the CDR3 is 15 residues. Written as DNA, the CDR3 is TGTGCCAGCAGCCATCTCATGACAGGGCTTTACGAGCAGTACTTC. Its protein product is CASSHLMTGLYEQYF.

This chain uses TRBV12-3 or TRBV12-4 with TRBJ2-5; D is ambiguous. The CDR3 sequence is 14 residues long. Trimming left V 7 bases short and J 5 bases short, with 17 bases between. CDR3 residues: CASTIEKGSETQYF. The CDR3 DNA reads TGTGCCAGCACCATAGAGAAGGGTAGTGAGACCCAGTACTTC.

This clonotype was recorded at least ten times. This may stem from a read error, because a much larger clone lies one nucleotide away. The chain joins TRBV9 to TRBJ2-1, with 9 bases identical to TRBD2. The CDR3 is 12 amino acids. V shed 3 bases and J 8 bases; nucleotides not matched to a gene: 0. The germline CDR1 and CDR2 sequences are SGDLS and YYNGEE. The CDR3 DNA sequence: TGTGCCAGCAGCGGACTAGCGGATGAGCAGTTCTTC. Residues: CASSGLADEQFF.

Concerning this clonotype itself: Compared with germline, one end of the junction differs, possibly owing to a read error. The chain couples TRBV4-1 to TRBJ2-7, with 8 bases identical to TRBD2. Germline values: CDR1 MGHRA, CDR2 YSYEKL. The CDR3 has 17 amino acids. The CDR3 loop is CASSQLPGAGVSYGQYF. The CDR3 nucleotides are TGCGCCAGCAGCCAGCTCCCCGGAGCGGGGGTCTCCTACGGGCAGTACTTC.

This chain joins TRBV6-2 or TRBV6-3 and TRBJ2-7; D remains ambiguous. Germline CDR1 is MNHEY and CDR2 is SVGEGT. The CDR3 spans 12 residues. Deletions cut 5 bases from V and 3 bases from J, with 8 bases between. The CDR3 sequence is CASSPVFYEQYF. Written as DNA, the CDR3 is TGTGCCAGCAGTCCCGTATTCTACGAGCAGTACTTC.

This clonotype showed up just a few times. The genes are TRBV7-9 and TRBJ1-2; D uncertain. Germline CDR1 is SEHNR and CDR2 is FQNEAQ (reference sequence). V gave up 6 bases and J gave up 5 bases, with 10 bases separating them. The CDR3 spans 12 residues. The DNA for the CDR3 is TGTGCCAGCAGTACTATGTTATATGGCTACACCTTC. It translates to CASSTMLYGYTF.